Listed below are T cell receptor beta chains from one sample, sequenced in a study of shared clonotypes between healthy human individuals. Assay: immunoSEQ multiplex PCR; the TCRdb copy retains only in-frame clones and omits some. This table holds almost 700,000 clones, roughly nine tenths found once. Sequencing was done on a sample of naive CD8+ T cells sorted from blood. The receptor set was obtained from a man younger than 40 in good health. CDR3s include the opening cysteine and the closing phenylalanine or tryptophan. The D gene is left open where the match is weak. The size of a clone is reported for some rows only, either as once, few or many, or as a class for expanded clones.

j_call clone_size v_call d_call cdr3_aa cdr3_nt
TRBJ2-7 . TRBV4-2 . CASSPRSQGPYEQYF TGTGCCAGCAGCCCGAGGAGTCAGGGGCCCTACGAGCAGTACTTC
TRBJ1-1 . TRBV4-3 TRBD1 CASSAGTGVETEAFF TGCGCCAGCAGCGCCGGGACAGGGGTGGAAACTGAAGCTTTCTTT
TRBJ2-2 . TRBV19 . CASSTYTGELFF TGTGCCAGTAGTACATATACCGGGGAGCTGTTTTTT
TRBJ2-5 once TRBV19 TRBD2 CASSTRPGLRGEETQYF TGTGCCAGTAGTACCCGACCGGGACTCCGGGGGGAAGAGACCCAGTACTTC
TRBJ2-7 . TRBV19 TRBD1 CASSPTGNYEQYF TGTGCCAGTAGTCCGACAGGGAACTACGAGCAGTACTTC
TRBJ2-2 . TRBV11-2 . CASSQIRGSNTGELFF TGTGCCAGCAGCCAGATTAGGGGATCGAACACCGGGGAGCTGTTTTTT
TRBJ1-2 . TRBV19 . CASREGPYGYTF TGTGCCAGTAGGGAGGGCCCCTATGGCTACACCTTC
TRBJ2-7 . TRBV7-6 . CASSLERDGLNEQYF TGTGCCAGCAGCTTAGAAAGGGACGGACTCAACGAGCAGTACTTC
TRBJ2-1 . TRBV11-2 TRBD1 CASSPWTGEAYNEQFF TGTGCCAGCAGCCCATGGACAGGGGAGGCCTACAATGAGCAGTTCTTC
TRBJ2-7 . TRBV7-9 . CASSPWARPF TGTGCCAGCAGCCCCTGGGCTCGTCCTTTC
TRBJ2-1 . TRBV11-2 . CASSGVGAASQFF TGTGCCAGCAGCGGCGTAGGGGCGGCGTCACAGTTCTTC
TRBJ1-5 once TRBV28 . CASSFGEVWGQPQHF TGTGCCAGCAGTTTTGGGGAAGTTTGGGGTCAGCCCCAGCATTTT
TRBJ2-5 once TRBV4-1 . CASSQGGSYQETQYF TGCGCCAGCAGCCAAGGCGGGTCGTACCAAGAGACCCAGTACTTC
TRBJ1-5 . TRBV28 . CASGPSGPQGGNQPQHF TGTGCCAGCGGTCCTTCGGGACCCCAAGGGGGCAATCAGCCCCAGCATTTT
TRBJ2-7 . TRBV5-1 TRBD2 CASSSFPGTSGAYEQYF TGCGCCAGCAGCTCCTTCCCAGGGACTAGCGGAGCCTACGAGCAGTACTTC
TRBJ1-2 . TRBV6-5 . CASSYSPDGYGYTF TGTGCCAGCAGTTACTCTCCGGACGGTTATGGCTACACCTTC
TRBJ2-1 . TRBV28 TRBD2 CASTLGGLASYNEQFF TGTGCCAGCACCCTCGGCGGACTAGCCTCCTACAATGAGCAGTTCTTC
TRBJ2-5 once TRBV5-4 . CASSSRGLQETQYF TGTGCCAGCAGCAGTAGGGGTCTACAAGAGACCCAGTACTTC
TRBJ2-7 . TRBV4-3 TRBD1 CASSHGTGSEQYF TGCGCCAGCAGCCACGGGACAGGGAGCGAGCAGTACTTC
TRBJ1-3 . TRBV6-5 TRBD1 CASSYSTGAGNTIYF TGTGCCAGCAGTTACAGCACAGGGGCCGGAAACACCATATATTTT
TRBJ2-7 . TRBV11-2 . CASRAPASGVTYEQYF TGTGCCAGCAGGGCCCCGGCGTCTGGCGTTACCTACGAGCAGTACTTC
TRBJ1-2 . TRBV11-2 TRBD1 CASSAGTGYGYTF TGTGCCAGCAGCGCTGGGACAGGCTATGGCTACACCTTC